The next 27 T cell receptor beta chains were all read from a single sample in a study of T cells in women clearing cervical HPV infection. This table comes from immunoSEQ multiplex PCR, and its TCRdb copy is limited to in-frame clones, with some not included. The sample has roughly 22,000 clones. The material sequenced was blood buffy coat. These receptors were obtained from a woman aged 18-70 years with a cervical HPV16 infection that either progressed to CIN3+ or cleared (not recorded which).

Regarding this clone: The read is 3 residues too short to cover the CDR3 end, so that end is filled in from the germline J gene. This sequence joins TRBV18 and TRBJ1-1; D possibly corresponds to TRBD1 (6 bases). In germline, CDR1 is KGHSH, CDR2 LQKENI. V lost 6 bases, J lost 3 bases, and 14 bases lay in between. The CDR3 is made up of 14 amino acids. This chain's CDR3 is CASSTDSTDTEAFF. The covered CDR3 bases are TGTGCCAGCTCCACGGACAGTACAGACACTGAA.

On this clone: The CDR3 is cut off 3 residues early in the read; its end comes from the germline J gene. The chain uses TRBV7-6 and TRBJ2-2; D remains unclear. The CDR3 has 11 amino acids. V was pared by 4 bases and J by 7 bases, with 4 bases between. The germline gives CDR1 SGHVS, CDR2 FNYEAQ. The CDR3 DNA, read in part, is TGTGCCAGCAGCTCCGGCGGGGAG. Translation gives CASSSGGE. The CDR3 as a whole reads CASSSGGELFF.

Notes on this clone: With the read ending 3 residues before the CDR3 end, the germline J gene is used to fill in that end. The chain recombines TRBV7-2 with TRBJ1-2; weak D call: TRBD1 (6 bases). Germline CDR1 SGHTA, CDR2 FQGNSA. The length of the CDR3 is 15 residues. Deletions cut 1 base from V and 4 bases from J, with 13 bases between. CDR3 in amino acids: CASSLVAGVSYGYTF. The CDR3 bases that were read are TGTGCCAGCAGCTTAGTGGCAGGGGTCTCCTATGGC. Looking up the rest from reference TRBV7-2 and TRBJ1-2 gives the full variable domain: GAGVSQSPSNKVTEKGKDVELRCDPISGHTALYWYRQSLGQGLEFLIYFQGNSAPDKSGLPSDRFSAERTGGSVSTLTIQRTQQEDSAVYLCASSLVAGVSYGYTFGSGTRLTVV.

Comments on this clone: The read ends 3 residues early relative to the CDR3; the germline J gene fills the gap. V and J are TRBV30 and TRBJ1-4, with TRBD1 matching over 7 bases. This CDR3 has 12 amino acids. The germline V gene has CDR1 GTSNPN and CDR2 SVGIG (reference sequence). Incomplete CDR3 DNA: TGTGCCTGGAGGGCCGGGACAGCGGAA. Protein: CAWRAGTAE. The CDR3 in its entirety is CAWRAGTAELFF.

Concerning this clone itself: The read gets to within 3 residues of the CDR3 end, and the germline J gene fills in the rest. The gene calls are TRBV18 and TRBJ1-5, with D unresolved. CDR1 is KGHSH and CDR2 is LQKENI in the germline V gene. This CDR3 is built from 15 residues. Trimming shortened V by 3 bases and J by 1 base, and 10 bases separated the two germline ends. CDR3 DNA, as far as it was read: TGTGCCAGCTCACCCACGGGTACCAGCAATCAGCCC. Translation: CASSPTGTSNQP. The whole CDR3 sequence is CASSPTGTSNQPQHF.

The CDR3 reads CASSPGNTIYF. Partial CDR3 DNA: TGCGCCAGCAGTCCCGGGAACACC. The chain employs TRBV10-2 and TRBJ1-3; unclear D gene. Read sequence stops 3 residues before the CDR3 end, and the germline J gene provides the missing end. Germline V gene sequence: CDR1 WSHSY, CDR2 SAAADI. The CDR3 spans 11 residues. V was cut by 5 bases and J by 7 bases, with 6 bases left in between.

Regarding this clone: The CDR3 end falls 3 residues outside the read, so it is completed with the germline J gene. V and J are TRBV7-9 and TRBJ1-2; D gene unclear. Germline CDR1 SEHNR, CDR2 FQNEAQ (reference sequence). CDR3 length: 14 amino acids. Trimming stripped 3 bases from V and 0 bases from J, with 8 bases between. The sequenced part of the CDR3 DNA is TGTGCCAGCAGCTTCCTTTCAGCTAACTATGGC. Encoded protein: CASSFLSANYG. The CDR3 reads in full as CASSFLSANYGYTF.

Points on this clone: Sequence at one end of the junction differs from germline and may be a read error. The read terminates 3 residues before the CDR3 end, so the remaining end is supplied by the germline J gene. This chain joins TRBV4-2 and TRBJ2-7; D unclear. Germline V gene sequence: CDR1 LGHNA, CDR2 YNFKEQ. This CDR3 contains 13 residues. This chain's CDR3 is CASSQDISYEQYF. The CDR3 DNA, read in part, is TGCGCCAGCAGCCAAGACATTTCATACGAG.

A note on this clone: The read ends 3 residues before the CDR3 terminus; that terminus is restored from the germline J gene. The genes are TRBV12-3 or TRBV12-4 and TRBJ2-3; no clear D gene. Trimming shortened V by 3 bases and J by 4 bases, and 5 bases separated the two germline ends. The CDR3 contains 12 residues. Incomplete CDR3 DNA: TGTGCCAGCAGTTTTCTACCAGATACG. It translates to CASSFLPDT. From start to end, the CDR3 is CASSFLPDTQYF.

In regard to this clone: The read is 3 residues too short to cover the CDR3 end, so that end is filled in from the germline J gene. This chain connects TRBV18 to TRBJ2-7, with 9 positions matching TRBD2. V trimming: 3 bases; J trimming: 3 bases; junction bases outside the gene matches: 9. CDR3 length: 16 residues. Germline CDR1 is KGHSH and CDR2 is LQKENI. The CDR3: CASSPSGGRAIYEQYF. The CDR3 bases that were read are TGTGCCAGCTCACCCTCTGGCGGGAGGGCAATCTACGAG. Full variable domain (remainder filled in from reference TRBV18 and TRBJ2-7): NAGVMQNPRHLVRRRGQEARLRCSPMKGHSHVYWYRQLPEEGLKFMVYLQKENIIDESGMPKERFSAEFPKEGPSILRIQQVVRGDSAAYFCASSPSGGRAIYEQYFGPGTRLTVT.

This clone counts as medium-sized by frequency. Read data end 3 residues before the CDR3 end; the end is taken from the germline J gene. The V call is TRBV20-1, the J call TRBJ2-4, with 7 bases identical to TRBD1. Germline assignment: CDR1 DFQATT and CDR2 SNEGSKA (reference sequence). The ends lost 0 bases at V and 7 bases at J; junction bases unmatched: 9. CDR3 length equals 15 residues. CDR3 residues: CSARDVGTALNIQYF. CDR3 bases read: TGCAGTGCTAGAGATGTTGGGACAGCCTTGAACATT.

A remark on this clone: The DNA ends 3 residues before the CDR3 does, and the rest of the CDR3 is filled in from the germline J gene. This chain joins TRBV5-4 and TRBJ2-3; D is ambiguous. V dropped 0 bases and J dropped 2 bases, with 7 bases sitting between them. This CDR3 region has 14 residues. Germline CDR1 is SGHNT and CDR2 is YYREEE (reference sequence). This CDR3 reads CASSLDRNTDTQYF. CDR3 bases read: TGTGCCAGCAGCTTGGATAGAAACACAGATACG.

Points on this clone: The sequence runs out 3 residues before the end of the CDR3; the remainder is reconstructed from the germline J gene. V gene TRBV2 combines with J gene TRBJ2-6; D remains unclear. From germline, CDR1 is SNHLY and CDR2 FYNNEI. V was shortened by 7 bases and J by 1 base, with 5 bases between the two germline ends. The CDR3 sequence is 13 residues long. The DNA read from the CDR3 is TGTGCCAGCACAAGGTCTGGGGCCAACGTC. Translation gives CASTRSGANV. The CDR3 in its entirety is CASTRSGANVLTF.

As concerns this clone: The read falls 3 residues short of the CDR3 end, and the missing part is taken from the germline J gene. J is TRBJ2-7 and V is TRBV5-1, with D possibly TRBD1 on 5 matching bases. The ends were cut back, 1 base at V and 2 bases at J, with 13 bases in the middle. This CDR3 has 15 amino acids. Germline assignment: CDR1 SGHRS and CDR2 YFSETQ. This CDR3 reads CASSLQSDRTYEQYF. Incomplete CDR3 DNA: TGCGCCAGCAGCTTGCAGTCAGACAGAACCTACGAG.

The chain's CDR3 is CASSQTNRAPYEQYF. CDR3 DNA, as far as it was read: TGTGCCAGCTCACAAACCAACAGAGCCCCCTACGAG. The gene calls are TRBV18 and TRBJ2-7; the D is unclear. From the germline J gene comes the end of the CDR3, since the read stops 3 residues before it. The CDR3 contains 15 residues. V lost 4 bases and J 2 bases, leaving 15 bases between the germline ends. In germline, CDR1 is KGHSH, CDR2 LQKENI.

Comment on this clone: The CDR3 end is not reached by the read, which stops 3 residues before it; the germline J gene fills it in. This chain uses TRBV10-3 with TRBJ1-1; D may be TRBD1 (5 bases). V was cut by 0 bases and J by 1 base, with 9 bases left in between. The length of the CDR3 is 15 residues. Germline CDR1 is ENHRY and CDR2 is SYGVKD. The sequenced CDR3 bases are TGTGCCATCAGTGAGTCTAGGCAGGGGAACACTGAA. As protein: CAISESRQGNTE. From start to end, the CDR3 is CAISESRQGNTEAFF.

To note about this clone: From the germline J gene comes the end of the CDR3, since the read stops 3 residues before it. This chain uses TRBV5-6 with TRBJ1-2; TRBD1 aligns across 8 bases. CDR1 and CDR2 (germline): SGHDT, YYEEEE. The CDR3 extends over 14 amino acids. Incomplete CDR3 DNA: TGTGCCAGCAGCTGGCGGACAGGGTGGAAAGGC. This gives the protein CASSWRTGWKG. The full CDR3 is CASSWRTGWKGYTF.

As for this clone: Sequencing ends 3 residues short of the CDR3 end; the germline J gene provides the rest. The chain couples TRBV5-1 to TRBJ2-7; 9 bases line up with TRBD2. Trimming removed 5 bases from V and 3 bases from J; junction bases left unmatched: 9. CDR1 SGHRS and CDR2 YFSETQ come from the germline V gene. There are 15 residues in the CDR3. This CDR3 reads CASRELAGEDYEQYF. The CDR3 DNA, read in part, is TGCGCCAGCAGAGAGTTAGCGGGAGAGGACTACGAG. Variable domain in full (rest from reference TRBV5-1 and TRBJ2-7): KAGVTQTPRYLIKTRGQQVTLSCSPISGHRSVSWYQQTPGQGLQFLFEYFSETQRNKGNFPGRFSGRQFSNSRSEMNVSTLELGDSALYLCASRELAGEDYEQYFGPGTRLTVT.

Of note for this clone: Read coverage stops 3 residues before the CDR3 terminus; the germline J gene supplies the remainder. The rearrangement joins TRBV5-1 to TRBJ2-7, with 9 positions matching TRBD2. Germline V gene sequence: CDR1 SGHRS, CDR2 YFSETQ. The V segment lost 4 bases and the J segment 5 bases; nucleotides outside the gene matches: 4. The CDR3 is 13 amino acids. The CDR3 loop is CASSPGLAHEQYF. The CDR3 DNA, read in part, is TGCGCCAGCAGCCCTGGACTAGCGCACGAG.

Concerning this clone itself: The sequenced fragment ends 3 residues before the CDR3 boundary, so the rest is inferred from the germline J gene. The chain uses TRBV7-2 and TRBJ1-5; D is ambiguous. The germline V gene encodes CDR1 SGHTA and CDR2 FQGNSA. This CDR3 is built from 15 residues. V lost 5 bases, J lost 0 bases, and 11 bases lay in between. CDR3 DNA, as far as it was read: TGTGCCAGCAGCCCCTCAGGCTTTAGCAATCAGCCC. Encoded protein: CASSPSGFSNQP. The entire CDR3 reads CASSPSGFSNQPQHF.

Regarding this clone: The read ends 3 residues before the CDR3 terminus; that terminus is restored from the germline J gene. J is TRBJ1-2 and V is TRBV20-1; 10 nucleotides align to TRBD1. The CDR3 spans 15 residues. Germline-derived CDR1 and CDR2 are DFQATT and SNEGSKA (reference sequence). The CDR3: CSARGGTGTGEGYTF. The part of the CDR3 DNA that was read is TGCAGTGCTAGAGGTGGAACAGGGACAGGGGAAGGC.

A word on this clone: The CDR3 end is not reached by the read, which stops 3 residues before it; the germline J gene fills it in. The chain has TRBV5-6 and TRBJ1-1, with D possibly TRBD1 on 5 matching bases. This CDR3 spans 14 amino acids. Germline CDR1 reads SGHDT; CDR2 reads YYEEEE. V lost 5 bases to trimming and J lost 3 bases, with 14 bases between them. The DNA read from the CDR3 is TGTGCCAGCAGTACTCAGGGACTGCACACTGAA. It codes for CASSTQGLHTE. The complete CDR3 protein is CASSTQGLHTEAFF.

Concerning this clone: The sequenced fragment ends 3 residues before the CDR3 boundary, so the rest is inferred from the germline J gene. The gene calls are TRBV20-1 and TRBJ2-1, with TRBD2 matching over 16 bases. This CDR3 is built from 18 residues. The germline CDR1 and CDR2 sequences are DFQATT and SNEGSKA (reference sequence). V shed 6 bases, J shed 2 bases, and the junction held 10 bases outside the gene matches. Partial CDR3 DNA: TGCAGTGCGATGGGACTAGCGGGAGGGCCCTACACCTACAATGAG. This translates into CSAMGLAGGPYTYNE. The CDR3 in its entirety is CSAMGLAGGPYTYNEQFF.

A remark on this clone: Sequencing ends 3 residues short of the CDR3 end; the germline J gene provides the rest. This rearrangement joins TRBV7-2 to TRBJ2-5, with TRBD2 matching over 7 bases. Per germline, CDR1 SGHTA and CDR2 FQGNSA. The ends lost 5 bases at V and 5 bases at J; junction bases unmatched: 11. CDR3 length: 15 residues. The part of the CDR3 DNA that was read is TGTGCCAGCAGCACCCCGGGACTACTTATCGAGACC. Its protein product is CASSTPGLLIET. The complete CDR3 protein is CASSTPGLLIETQYF.

CDR3 residues: CASSSQGNTIYF. The sequenced part of the CDR3 DNA is TGTGCCAGCAGCTCACAGGGAAACACC. This chain joins TRBV5-8 and TRBJ1-3; D is uncertain. The read halts 3 residues ahead of the CDR3 end, with the missing end drawn from the germline J gene. The ends were cut back, 3 bases at V and 4 bases at J, with 5 bases in the middle. In germline, CDR1 is SGHTS, CDR2 YDEGEE. There are 12 residues in the CDR3.

About this clone itself: The missing CDR3 end, 3 residues past where the read stops, is filled in from the germline J gene. The chain employs TRBV6-2 or TRBV6-3 and TRBJ2-7; D not certain. This CDR3 spans 13 amino acids. Germline values: CDR1 MNHEY, CDR2 SVGEGT. The germline V and J ends were trimmed by 1 base and 0 bases, with 4 bases remaining between them. The covered CDR3 bases are TGTGCCAGCAGTTACTTATACTCCTACGAG. It codes for CASSYLYSYE. Given in full, the CDR3 is CASSYLYSYEQYF.

For this clone: The read terminates 3 residues before the CDR3 end, so the remaining end is supplied by the germline J gene. The chain is built from TRBV20-1 and TRBJ2-1; no firm D call. Germline CDR1 is DFQATT and CDR2 is SNEGSKA (reference sequence). The CDR3 is 13 amino acids. V dropped 1 base and J dropped 7 bases, with 11 bases sitting between them. CDR3 in amino acids: CSARGPEPNEQFF. The CDR3 bases that were read are TGCAGTGCTAGAGGCCCTGAGCCTAATGAG.